This TCR beta chain is from a study of T cells in Graves' hyperthyroidism and ophthalmopathy. To note about this clonotype: Its antigen is not known.

Whole-study results and caveats: The model anticipated ophthalmopathy a median around six months pre-onset. Ophthalmopathy was separated from stable hyperthyroidism by a 13 V-J model. Blood also carried most thyroid clonotypes expanded above 0.001.

The source material, RNA transcripts, was used to amplify TCR beta CDR3 regions. With the HTBI primer set, the TCR CDR3 went through a first round of RT-PCR. TCRdb analysed the multiplex PCR reads with MiXCR anew, one entry per CDR3 protein. The table records 660,000 or so distinct CDR3 sequences, 40% to 55% of them present only once. CDR3 length: 13 amino acids. From germline, CDR1 is KGHDR and CDR2 SFDVKD. V was trimmed by 9 bases and J by 9 bases, leaving 19 bases between them. The study based diagnoses on clinical symptoms, serum thyroxine and TRAb, thyroid ultrasound and orbital computed tomography.

Material: peripheral blood or thyroid tissue (not recorded which). This TCR was recovered from an adult man with Graves' disease, either hyperthyroidism or ophthalmopathy (not recorded which). The chain joins TRBV24-1 to TRBJ2-5; D might be TRBD2 (6 bases). The CDR3 loop reads CATAGAGGQPQYF. The CDR3 nucleotides read TGTGCCACCGCGGGCGCCGGGGGTCAGCCCCAGTACTTC.